This T cell receptor (beta chain) came from a study of cytomegalovirus exposure and HLA in healthy donors. Study-level points and caveats: Specificity of a few CMV-associated chains for CMV antigens was verified in vitro.

Looked up from germline, CDR1 is SNHLY and CDR2 is FYNNEI. This CDR3 has 15 amino acids. V lost 5 bases to trimming and J lost 5 bases; unmatched junction nucleotides: 10. The PCR made use of 60 Vbeta and 13 Jbeta primers. Assay used: immunoSEQ multiplex PCR; TCRdb lists only in-frame clones, some missing. In the table there are some 130,000 clones, 70% to 80% of which are singletons. This clone is a singleton in its sample. Its antigen is undetermined. The genes are TRBV2 and TRBJ2-7; the match to TRBD2 covers 9 bases. The source is a man younger than 40 in good health and CMV-seronegative. Sequenced: PBMCs. The CDR3 here is CASSYILAGPDEQYF. The CDR3 DNA reads as TGTGCCAGCAGTTACATCCTAGCGGGACCCGACGAGCAGTACTTC.